This entry describes one TCR beta chain. The CDR3 has 15 residues. Unmatched junction bases numbered 10, after V lost 5 bases and J lost 3 bases. Germline CDR1 and CDR2: LGHNT and FRNRAP. Clones were read by immunoSEQ multiplex PCR, and TCRdb kept only the in-frame ones, dropping some. The sample carries roughly 86,000 clones, approximately 83% recorded once. The sample belongs to a study of ipilimumab plus nivolumab after autologous stem cell transplantation. The sequences come from PBMCs, collected in a trial of ipilimumab plus nivolumab as post-transplant consolidation. The genes are TRBV12-5 and TRBJ2-7; 7 bases align to TRBD1. The receptor's source is a male donor with diffuse large B-cell lymphoma. As DNA, the CDR3 is TGTGCTAGTGGTATTCCTCGACAGGGTAACTACGAGCAGTACTTC. Amino acid sequence: CASGIPRQGNYEQYF.